These T cell receptor beta chains were read from a single sample in a study of blood T cell repertoires in COVID-19. The protocol was immunoSEQ multiplex PCR, while the TCRdb copy is restricted to in-frame clones and leaves out a portion. Here the sample spans about 190,000 clones, 90% being singletons. Sequencing used peripheral blood. The origin of the receptors is a man in his forties or fifties with acute or convalescent COVID-19. CDR3s include the opening cysteine and the closing phenylalanine or tryptophan. Each record gives: clone size, V gene, J gene, D gene, CDR3 protein, CDR3 DNA. A D gene is named only where the DNA matches it firmly. Size tells how often a clone was seen (once, few, many) or the class of an expanded clone, and some rows leave it out.

>NA|TRBV28|TRBJ2-2|NA
CASTIGVGELFF
TGTGCCAGCACCATAGGGGTCGGGGAGCTGTTTTTT
>NA|TRBV5-5|TRBJ2-5|NA
CASSLFLQETQYF
TGTGCCAGCAGCTTGTTCCTGCAAGAGACCCAGTACTTC
>NA|TRBV28|TRBJ2-2|NA
CASKLQGASNTGELFF
TGTGCCAGCAAACTACAGGGAGCCTCGAACACCGGGGAGCTGTTTTTT
>NA|TRBV2|TRBJ1-4|NA
CASIGEGGEKLFF
TGTGCCAGCATTGGAGAGGGCGGTGAAAAACTGTTTTTT
>NA|TRBV3-1/TRBV3-2|TRBJ1-6|NA
CASSQKLSINNSPLHF
TGTGCCAGCAGCCAAAAGCTAAGTATTAATAATTCACCCCTCCACTTT
>NA|TRBV14|TRBJ1-5|NA
CASSQESRGKMFRQPQHF
TGTGCCAGCAGCCAAGAGTCACGGGGGAAAATGTTCCGTCAGCCCCAGCATTTT
>NA|TRBV19|TRBJ1-2|NA
CASTGGRSRPDYGYTF
TGTGCCAGTACCGGGGGGCGGAGCCGACCGGACTATGGCTACACCTTC
>NA|TRBV5-5|TRBJ1-6|NA
CASSSRLNSPLHF
TGTGCCAGCAGCTCGAGGCTAAATTCACCCCTCCACTTT
>NA|TRBV7-3|TRBJ2-3|TRBD2
CASSLEGGRATDTQYF
TGTGCCAGCAGCTTAGAGGGCGGGAGGGCGACCGATACGCAGTATTTT
>NA|TRBV18|TRBJ2-1|TRBD2
CASSPRLAGGPYNEQFF
TGTGCCAGCTCACCCAGACTAGCGGGGGGACCTTACAATGAGCAGTTCTTC
>NA|TRBV11-2|TRBJ2-1|NA
CASSHRDNEQFF
TGTGCCAGCAGTCATCGGGACAATGAGCAGTTCTTC
>NA|TRBV5-4|TRBJ2-7|TRBD2
CASSLGAGEAYEQYF
TGTGCCAGCAGCTTGGGGGCGGGAGAGGCCTACGAGCAGTACTTC
>NA|TRBV24-1|TRBJ1-5|NA
CATPRAGRSNQPQHF
TGTGCCACCCCTAGGGCAGGGCGAAGCAATCAGCCCCAGCATTTT
>NA|TRBV2|TRBJ2-5|TRBD2
CASSPGRYQETQYF
TGTGCCAGCAGCCCCGGGAGGTACCAAGAGACCCAGTACTTC
>NA|TRBV11-3|TRBJ2-2|NA
CASSSRDTGELFF
TGTGCCAGCAGCTCCCGGGACACCGGGGAGCTGTTTTTT
>NA|TRBV20-1|TRBJ2-3|NA
CSASSVIRADTQYF
TGCAGTGCTAGTAGCGTCATCCGGGCAGATACGCAGTATTTT
>NA|TRBV10-3|TRBJ1-4|NA
CAISQGQDGEKLFF
TGTGCCATCAGCCAGGGGCAAGATGGCGAAAAACTGTTTTTT
>NA|TRBV13|TRBJ1-1|NA
CASRLGRNTEAFF
TGTGCCAGCAGACTAGGACGGAACACTGAAGCTTTCTTT
>NA|TRBV28|TRBJ2-1|TRBD2
CASTLGGGRHYNEQFF
TGTGCCAGCACCCTCGGGGGCGGGAGGCACTACAATGAGCAGTTCTTC
>NA|TRBV7-9|TRBJ2-5|NA
CASSHSPAGYETQYF
TGTGCCAGCAGCCACTCCCCCGCAGGGTACGAGACCCAGTACTTC
>NA|TRBV10-3|TRBJ2-2|TRBD2
CAISAAGGSNTGELFF
TGTGCCATCAGTGCAGCGGGGGGGAGCAACACCGGGGAGCTGTTTTTT
>NA|TRBV27|TRBJ2-1|TRBD1
CASSLGTGGDEQFF
TGTGCCAGCAGTCTGGGGACAGGGGGGGATGAGCAGTTCTTC
>NA|TRBV11-2|TRBJ1-6|TRBD1
CASSRDSNSPLHF
TGTGCCAGCAGCCGGGACAGTAATTCACCCCTCCACTTT
>NA|TRBV6-5|TRBJ1-2|NA
CASSYSRDGYGYTF
TGTGCCAGCAGTTACAGTAGAGATGGCTATGGCTACACCTTC
>NA|TRBV19|TRBJ1-1|TRBD1
CASRIGRDRLMNTEAFF
TGTGCCAGTAGGATAGGTCGGGACAGGCTAATGAACACTGAAGCTTTCTTT
>few|TRBV12-3/TRBV12-4|TRBJ2-3|NA
CASSTGGTDTQYF
TGTGCCAGCAGTACCGGGGGTACAGATACGCAGTATTTT
>NA|TRBV5-4|TRBJ2-7|NA
CASRVFGGHYEQYF
TGTGCCAGCAGGGTGTTTGGTGGCCACTACGAGCAGTACTTC
>NA|TRBV6-5|TRBJ1-2|TRBD1
CASQTGSNYGYTF
TGTGCCAGCCAGACAGGGTCGAACTATGGCTACACCTTC
>NA|TRBV7-9|TRBJ2-7|NA
CASSRTYEQYF
TGTGCCAGCAGCCGTACCTACGAGCAGTACTTC
>once|TRBV7-9|TRBJ2-2|NA
CASSSQGGGELFF
TGTGCCAGCAGCTCACAGGGTGGCGGGGAGCTGTTTTTT
>once|TRBV19|TRBJ1-2|TRBD1
CASNGRQGPSYTF
TGTGCCAGTAATGGCCGACAGGGGCCTAGCTACACCTTC
>NA|TRBV7-2|TRBJ2-1|NA
CASSLGTDHWYNEQFF
TGTGCCAGCAGCTTAGGTACAGATCATTGGTACAATGAGCAGTTCTTC